This TCR beta chain is from a study of identical twins (dated by TCRdb to 2016 to 2017). With respect to the entire study: To test whether fetal clonotypes persist, the study used deep sequencing on TCR alpha and beta repertoires from monozygotic twins, unrelated adults of various ages, and cord blood. To rule out contamination, the twin experiments were replicated at different times with different library preparation protocols.

All donors were healthy Caucasians. Three pairs of female monozygotic twins, all aged about 18 to 30 years, were included in the twin cohort. The RNA used for TCR libraries was isolated from peripheral blood mononuclear cells. The method was 5' RACE. Sequencing was performed on an Illumina HiSeq 2000. Template switching added a universal primer binding site, and the final cDNA carried a unique molecular identifier that allowed TCR cDNA molecules to be counted accurately. First-strand cDNA for TCR alpha and beta chains was synthesized from specific primers in the conserved constant-segment region. To control for contamination, each cDNA library was double barcoded with a SMART-Mk sample barcode plus Illumina barcodes. TruSeq adapter sequences and Illumina sample barcodes were added in two successive PCR steps. TCR alpha and beta cDNA libraries were sequenced on the Illumina HiSeq platform with custom primers. Per the authors' processing: Raw reads were processed with MiGEC to extract unique molecular identifiers, and MiXCR was used to determine CDR3 positions. Recombination models were inferred per individual with the repgenHMM and IGoR tools using an EM algorithm. Shared clonotypes were analyzed with the tcR package in R, and sharing was normalized by the product of cloneset sizes. To study raw recombination without the effects of thymic and clonal selection, out-of-frame nonproductive sequences were analyzed. Through fastp at Q25 and MiXCR, TCRdb rebuilt clones from the public reads, retaining in-frame beta chains. Each CDR3 protein gets just one entry, which takes the most common genes and DNA from the rows behind it. Clone size and V and J calls follow TCRdb, not the original study. This sample holds some 790,000 distinct CDR3 sequences; about 20% were observed only once. The leading ten clones occupy less than 15% of the sample.

Results and caveats for the whole study, not just this receptor: A weaker excess of twin sharing was found in beta out-of-frame sequences because the signal-to-noise ratio was lowered by fewer shared sequences. Out-of-frame TCR alpha sequences shared between twins showed an excess of low generation-probability sequences compared with coincidental sharing between unrelated individuals. In monozygotic twins, out-of-frame TCR alpha sharing was systematically underestimated by recombination models, although the models agreed with sharing between unrelated individuals. Because the same donors could not be followed over many years, the conclusions depended on cross-sectional statistical analysis. Zero-insertion analyses could be partly confounded by invariant T cells such as MAIT and iNKT, though diverse VJ usage argued against such confounding for most clonotypes. Fewer insertions were carried by abundant cord blood beta clonotypes; a weaker similar trend was observed in young adult naive repertoires, while no such trend was observed in memory repertoires.

At the junction V is shortened by 3 bases and J by 5 bases, with 11 bases in between. CDR1 is given as SQVTM and CDR2 as ANQGSEA, both from the germline V gene. The CDR3 runs 12 amino acids, cysteine and phenylalanine included. Only CDR3 DNA is held: 36 bases, read in frame from base 1. To note about this clonotype: Its antigen remains undetermined. No base qualities exist here, and no much larger clone lies one base off it.

These same data were also listed under a study on T cells expressing NK-cell markers. The second study, in turn, reports: TCR beta-chain repertoires were profiled in sorted CD3+CD56+NKG2C+, CD3+CD56+NKG2C- and CD3+CD56-NKG2C+ T-cell subsets from several donors. Of the eight sequenced donors, seven were found to be HCMV-seropositive and one was found to be HCMV-seronegative. To restrict sorting to alphabetaTCR-expressing T cells, an anti-gammadeltaTCR antibody was added in several experiments. In several donors, the dominant CD3+CD56+NKG2C+ clonotypes ranked among the top 10 CD8+ clonotypes, making up roughly 1.0-7.0% of CD8+ T cells. Those dominant clonotypes were again the most abundant among CD3+CD56-NKG2C+ cells in a few donors, at about 28.3-60.1%. Whether the expanded NKG2C-expressing T cell clones were specific for HCMV antigens remained unclear. Randomly selected healthy volunteers, three men and five women, were used as the eight sequenced donors. A commercial ELISA kit detecting HCMV-specific IgG in serum was used to determine HCMV serostatus. For five or six donors, unsorted PBMC were also used to sequence bulk peripheral blood T-cell repertoires. Reads were demultiplexed and grouped by UMI with MIGEC, and clonotypes were assembled and quantified with MiTCR. To remove erroneous sequences, TCR cDNA sequences were retained only when supported by two or more reads. Downstream repertoire analysis used the tcR package, and clonotypes were matched across fractions by CDR3 nucleotide sequence plus V segment. VDJmatch was used to annotate antigen specificity against VDJdb, with one amino acid substitution allowed in CDR3.

Material for sequencing was PBMCs. The chain was built from TRBV29-1 and TRBJ2-7, with the D assignment possibly TRBD1 or TRBD2, given 5 matching bases for each. The source of this sequence is a young woman in good health. The nucleotides read TGCAGCGTTGATAAGGGGAGCGACGAGCAGTACTTC. Its amino acids are CSVDKGSDEQYF.